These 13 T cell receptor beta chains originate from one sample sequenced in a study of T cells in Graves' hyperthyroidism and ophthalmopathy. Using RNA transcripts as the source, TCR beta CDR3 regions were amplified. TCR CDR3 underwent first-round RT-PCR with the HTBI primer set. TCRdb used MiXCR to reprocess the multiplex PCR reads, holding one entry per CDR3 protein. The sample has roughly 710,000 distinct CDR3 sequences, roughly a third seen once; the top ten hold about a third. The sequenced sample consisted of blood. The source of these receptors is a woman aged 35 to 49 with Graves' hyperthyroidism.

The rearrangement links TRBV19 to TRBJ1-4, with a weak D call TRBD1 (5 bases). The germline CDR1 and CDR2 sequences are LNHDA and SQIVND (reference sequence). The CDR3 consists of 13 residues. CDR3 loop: CAAGYATNEKLFF. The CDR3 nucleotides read TGTGCGGCAGGGTACGCAACTAATGAAAAACTGTTTTTT. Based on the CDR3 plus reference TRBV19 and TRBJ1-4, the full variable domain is DGGITQSPKYLFRKEGQNVTLSCEQNLNHDAMYWYRQDPGQGLRLIYYSQIVNDFQKGDIAEGYSVSREKKESFPLTVTSAQKNPTAFYLCAAGYATNEKLFFGSGTQLSVL.

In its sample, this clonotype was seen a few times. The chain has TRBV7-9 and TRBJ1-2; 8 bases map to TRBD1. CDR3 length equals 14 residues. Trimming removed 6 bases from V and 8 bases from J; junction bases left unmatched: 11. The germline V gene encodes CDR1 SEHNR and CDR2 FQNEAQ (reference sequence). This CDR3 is CASRSEIQGDGYTF. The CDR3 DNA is TGTGCCAGCAGGAGCGAAATACAGGGGGACGGCTACACCTTC.

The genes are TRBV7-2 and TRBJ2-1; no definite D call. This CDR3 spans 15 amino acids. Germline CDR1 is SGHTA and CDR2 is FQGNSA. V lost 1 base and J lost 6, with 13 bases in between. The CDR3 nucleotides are TGTGCCAGCAGCTTAGGAGGTACGGCCCGCAATGAGCAGTTCTTC. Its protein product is CASSLGGTARNEQFF.

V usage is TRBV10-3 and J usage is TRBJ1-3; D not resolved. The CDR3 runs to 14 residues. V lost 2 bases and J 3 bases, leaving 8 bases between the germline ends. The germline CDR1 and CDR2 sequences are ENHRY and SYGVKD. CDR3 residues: CAISEARFGNTIYF. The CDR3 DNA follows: TGTGCCATCAGTGAGGCCAGGTTTGGAAACACCATATATTTT.

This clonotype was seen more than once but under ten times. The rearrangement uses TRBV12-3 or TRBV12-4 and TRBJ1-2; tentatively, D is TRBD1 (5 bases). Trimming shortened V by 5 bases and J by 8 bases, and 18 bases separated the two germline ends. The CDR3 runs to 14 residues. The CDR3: CASSGLLGVVGYTF. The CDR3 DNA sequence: TGTGCCAGCAGTGGTCTCTTAGGGGTAGTCGGCTACACCTTC.

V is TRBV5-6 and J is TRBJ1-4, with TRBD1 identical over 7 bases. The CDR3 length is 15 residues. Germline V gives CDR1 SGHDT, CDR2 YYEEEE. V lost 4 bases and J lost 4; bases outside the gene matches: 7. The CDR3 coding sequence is TGTGCCAGCAGCAGCACAGGGGACGGTAATGAAAAACTGTTTTTT. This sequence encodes CASSSTGDGNEKLFF.

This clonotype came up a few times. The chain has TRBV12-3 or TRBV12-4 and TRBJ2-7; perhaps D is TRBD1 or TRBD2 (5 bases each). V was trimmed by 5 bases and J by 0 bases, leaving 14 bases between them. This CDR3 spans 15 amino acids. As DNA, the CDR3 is TGTGCCAGCAGTCCCCTCGGGACGTTCTCCTACGAGCAGTACTTC. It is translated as CASSPLGTFSYEQYF.

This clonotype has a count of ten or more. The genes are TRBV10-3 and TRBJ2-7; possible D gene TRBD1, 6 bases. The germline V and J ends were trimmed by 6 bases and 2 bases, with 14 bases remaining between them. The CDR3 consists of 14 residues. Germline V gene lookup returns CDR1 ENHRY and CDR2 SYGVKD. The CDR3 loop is CAISLDRQAYEQYF. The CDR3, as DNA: TGTGCCATCAGCCTGGACAGACAAGCCTACGAGCAGTACTTC.

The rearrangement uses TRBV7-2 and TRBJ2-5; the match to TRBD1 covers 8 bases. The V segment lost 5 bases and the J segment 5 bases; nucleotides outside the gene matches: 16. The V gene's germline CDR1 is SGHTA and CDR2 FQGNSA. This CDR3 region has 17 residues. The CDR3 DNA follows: TGTGCCAGCAGCCTCGAGACAGGGGACGGATTGGCGGAGACCCAGTACTTC. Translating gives CASSLETGDGLAETQYF.

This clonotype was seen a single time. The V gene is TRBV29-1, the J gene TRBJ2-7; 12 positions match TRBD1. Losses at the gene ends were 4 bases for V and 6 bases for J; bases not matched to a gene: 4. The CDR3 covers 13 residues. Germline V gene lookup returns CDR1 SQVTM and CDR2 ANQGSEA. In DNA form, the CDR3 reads TGCAGCGTTGCTGGGACAGGGGGCACCGAGCAGTACTTC. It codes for CSVAGTGGTEQYF.

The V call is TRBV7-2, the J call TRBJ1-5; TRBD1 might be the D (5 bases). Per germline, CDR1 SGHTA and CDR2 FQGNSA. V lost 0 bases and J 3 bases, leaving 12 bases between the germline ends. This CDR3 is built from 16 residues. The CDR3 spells CASSLAPRELNQPQHF. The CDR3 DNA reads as TGTGCCAGCAGCTTAGCGCCCAGGGAACTCAATCAGCCCCAGCATTTT.

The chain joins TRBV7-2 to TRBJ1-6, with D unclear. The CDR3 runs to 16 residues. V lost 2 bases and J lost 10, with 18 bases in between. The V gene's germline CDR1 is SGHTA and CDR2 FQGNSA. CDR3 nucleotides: TGTGCCAGCAGCTTACGGCGAAAGGCTTCGGACTCACCCCTCCACTTT. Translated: CASSLRRKASDSPLHF.

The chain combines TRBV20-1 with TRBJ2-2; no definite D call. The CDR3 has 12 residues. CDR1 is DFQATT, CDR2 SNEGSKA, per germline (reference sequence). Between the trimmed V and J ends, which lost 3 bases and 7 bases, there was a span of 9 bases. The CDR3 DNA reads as TGCAGTGCTAGTTGGGATAACGGGGAGCTGTTTTTT. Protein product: CSASWDNGELFF.